The 7 T cell receptor beta chains listed next were all sequenced from one sample in a study of T cells in Graves' hyperthyroidism and ophthalmopathy. Amplification of TCR beta CDR3 regions was performed using RNA transcripts as template. Initially, a first-round RT-PCR of the TCR CDR3 employed the HTBI primer set. Each CDR3 protein gets one entry after TCRdb re-called the multiplex PCR reads with MiXCR. Counted here are roughly 550,000 distinct CDR3 sequences, around 16% occurring once; the ten biggest clones make up 25% to 30%. Specimen: blood. All receptors derive from a woman aged 25 to 39 with Graves' ophthalmopathy.

This clonotype was detected ten times or more. This sequence joins TRBV3-1 and TRBJ2-4; 7 bases are a match to TRBD2. Trimming cost V 0 bases and J 0 bases; bases outside gene matches: 11. Looked up from germline, CDR1 is LGHDT and CDR2 is YNNKEL (reference sequence). CDR3 size: 19 residues. CDR3 sequence reads: CASSQEKFTGRQAKNIQYF. In DNA, the CDR3 is TGTGCCAGCAGCCAAGAGAAATTTACCGGGAGGCAAGCCAAAAACATTCAGTACTTC.

This clonotype has more than one count but fewer than ten. The CDR3 reads CASSQDRRTRQVSEQYF. The CDR3 DNA follows: TGTGCCAGCAGCCAAGATAGAAGGACACGTCAAGTATCCGAGCAGTACTTC. The chain uses TRBV14 and TRBJ2-7, with D possibly being TRBD1 (5 bases). The CDR3 spans 17 residues. Germline CDR1 is SGHDN and CDR2 is FVKESK. Trimming removed 0 bases from V and 6 bases from J, with 21 bases in between.

This clonotype was picked up many times. This chain connects TRBV27 to TRBJ1-1; TRBD1 matches at 8 bases. Losses at the gene ends were 6 bases for V and 1 base for J; bases not matched to a gene: 13. The CDR3 contains 17 residues. Looked up from germline, CDR1 is MNHEY and CDR2 is SMNVEV (reference sequence). The CDR3 here is CASRNSGTGLPNTEAFF. DNA of the CDR3: TGTGCCAGCAGGAATTCCGGGACAGGACTTCCGAACACTGAAGCTTTCTTT.

This clonotype was recorded at least ten times. This sequence joins TRBV5-1 and TRBJ1-1; a weak D match, TRBD1 (5 bases). The germline V and J ends were trimmed by 4 bases and 5 bases, with 21 bases remaining between them. The CDR3 has 16 amino acids. CDR1 and CDR2 from the germline V gene are SGHRS and YFSETQ. This chain's CDR3 is CASSRRGEGRRTEAFF. The CDR3 DNA follows: TGCGCCAGCAGCCGGAGGGGCGAGGGAAGGCGGACTGAAGCTTTCTTT.

This clonotype was found many times. In nucleotides, the CDR3 is TGTGCCAGCAGTTTTATGGCTTCTGTGGCCCAGTACTTC. Its translation: CASSFMASVAQYF. The chain combines TRBV12-3 or TRBV12-4 with TRBJ2-5; D is uncertain. The CDR3 is 13 amino acids. The V gene lost 3 bases and the J gene lost 9 bases, with 14 bases spanning the gap.

This clonotype occurred many times. The chain joins TRBV28 to TRBJ2-1, with 11 bases identical to TRBD2. Germline trimming cut 5 bases from V and 5 bases from J; bases unmatched to any gene: 8. This CDR3 is 16 amino acids long. Looked up from germline, CDR1 is MDHEN and CDR2 is SYDVKM. CDR3 in DNA: TGTGCCAGCAGTATGATAGCGGGAGGGCTGCACAATGAGCAGTTCTTC. It translates to CASSMIAGGLHNEQFF. Together with reference TRBV28 and TRBJ2-1, the CDR3 gives the full variable domain: DVKVTQSSRYLVKRTGEKVFLECVQDMDHENMFWYRQDPGLGLRLIYFSYDVKMKEKGDIPEGYSVSREKKERFSLILESASTNQTSMYLCASSMIAGGLHNEQFFGPGTRLTVL.

J is TRBJ1-2 and V is TRBV30; D uncertain. The CDR3 contains 15 residues. CDR1 and CDR2 (germline): GTSNPN, SVGIG (reference sequence). V was shortened by 0 bases and J by 5 bases, with 16 bases between the two germline ends. This chain's CDR3 is CAWSVPSSFLYGYTF. The CDR3 nucleotides read TGTGCCTGGAGTGTACCGTCCAGCTTCCTTTATGGCTACACCTTC.